Listed below are T cell receptor beta chains from one sample, sequenced in a study of blood T cell repertoires in COVID-19. Repertoires were generated with immunoSEQ multiplex PCR, while TCRdb's copy carries only in-frame clones and drops some. The sample lists 200,000 or so clones, nearly 85% seen once, with more than 4.5% in the top ten. The specimen was peripheral blood. These receptor sequences come from a woman in her twenties or thirties with acute or convalescent COVID-19. CDR3s include the opening cysteine and the closing phenylalanine or tryptophan. The D gene is left open where the match is weak. Clone size appears in some rows only: once, few, many, or a class for an expanded clone.

V gene: TRBV14; J gene: TRBJ2-7; clone size: once; D gene: TRBD1; CDR3 protein: CASSLWLIGQGTEQYF; CDR3 DNA: TGTGCCAGCAGCCTTTGGCTAATAGGACAGGGGACCGAGCAGTACTTC
V gene: TRBV19; J gene: TRBJ1-1; clone size: NA; D gene: NA; CDR3 protein: CASQKGNRAMNTEAFF; CDR3 DNA: TGTGCCAGTCAAAAGGGGAACAGGGCCATGAACACTGAAGCTTTCTTT
V gene: TRBV6-2/TRBV6-3; J gene: TRBJ1-6; clone size: NA; D gene: TRBD1; CDR3 protein: CASSRGQGMALHF; CDR3 DNA: TGTGCCAGCAGCAGAGGACAGGGTATGGCCCTCCACTTT
V gene: TRBV6-5; J gene: TRBJ2-5; clone size: NA; D gene: TRBD2; CDR3 protein: CASSYSTGGGVETQYF; CDR3 DNA: TGTGCCAGCAGTTACTCCACTGGGGGGGGTGTTGAGACCCAGTACTTC
V gene: TRBV5-1; J gene: TRBJ2-1; clone size: once; D gene: TRBD2; CDR3 protein: CASSPTTSGGANEQFF; CDR3 DNA: TGCGCCAGCAGCCCCACCACCAGCGGGGGGGCCAATGAGCAGTTCTTC
V gene: TRBV24-1; J gene: TRBJ2-1; clone size: NA; D gene: TRBD1; CDR3 protein: CATSEGDRRGQFF; CDR3 DNA: TGTGCCACCAGTGAGGGGGACAGGAGAGGGCAGTTCTTC
V gene: TRBV6-5; J gene: TRBJ2-1; clone size: NA; D gene: TRBD2; CDR3 protein: CASSYSSGSTYNEQFF; CDR3 DNA: TGTGCCAGCAGTTACTCTAGCGGGAGTACCTACAATGAGCAGTTCTTC
V gene: TRBV19; J gene: TRBJ1-5; clone size: NA; D gene: NA; CDR3 protein: CASSIVYRSNQPQHF; CDR3 DNA: TGTGCCAGTAGTATTGTTTACAGGTCAAATCAGCCCCAGCATTTT
V gene: TRBV6-5; J gene: TRBJ1-2; clone size: NA; D gene: TRBD1; CDR3 protein: CASSWRQGASNYGYTF; CDR3 DNA: TGTGCCAGCAGTTGGAGACAGGGGGCCTCTAACTATGGCTACACCTTC
V gene: TRBV6-2/TRBV6-3; J gene: TRBJ1-5; clone size: NA; D gene: TRBD1; CDR3 protein: CASSLPGTGGMNQPQHF; CDR3 DNA: TGTGCCAGCAGTCTTCCCGGGACAGGGGGCATGAATCAGCCCCAGCATTTT
V gene: TRBV28; J gene: TRBJ1-5; clone size: NA; D gene: NA; CDR3 protein: CASSSYQPQHF; CDR3 DNA: TGTGCCAGCAGTTCATATCAGCCCCAGCATTTT
V gene: TRBV4-3; J gene: TRBJ2-7; clone size: NA; D gene: TRBD1; CDR3 protein: CASSQDGTGFYEQYF; CDR3 DNA: TGCGCCAGCAGCCAAGATGGGACAGGGTTCTACGAGCAGTACTTC
V gene: TRBV28; J gene: TRBJ2-7; clone size: NA; D gene: TRBD1; CDR3 protein: CASRQLIGTGGEQYF; CDR3 DNA: TGTGCCAGCAGACAACTGATTGGGACAGGGGGCGAGCAGTACTTC
V gene: TRBV28; J gene: TRBJ1-4; clone size: NA; D gene: NA; CDR3 protein: CASSVGAGIEKLFF; CDR3 DNA: TGTGCCAGCAGTGTCGGCGCAGGAATCGAAAAACTGTTTTTT
V gene: TRBV28; J gene: TRBJ1-2; clone size: NA; D gene: TRBD1; CDR3 protein: CASRPTGVMHYGYTF; CDR3 DNA: TGTGCCAGCAGACCGACAGGGGTGATGCACTATGGCTACACCTTC
V gene: TRBV7-8; J gene: TRBJ1-3; clone size: NA; D gene: NA; CDR3 protein: CASSPRGSAGNTIYF; CDR3 DNA: TGTGCCAGCAGCCCCAGGGGAAGCGCTGGAAACACCATATATTTT
V gene: TRBV10-3; J gene: TRBJ2-3; clone size: once; D gene: NA; CDR3 protein: CASAGGGGPGSTDTQYF; CDR3 DNA: TGTGCCTCCGCCGGGGGCGGGGGACCCGGTAGCACAGATACGCAGTATTTT
V gene: TRBV9; J gene: TRBJ2-3; clone size: NA; D gene: TRBD2; CDR3 protein: CASSPRLAGGLDTQYF; CDR3 DNA: TGTGCCAGCAGCCCTAGACTAGCGGGAGGCCTAGACACGCAGTATTTT
V gene: TRBV6-6; J gene: TRBJ1-5; clone size: NA; D gene: NA; CDR3 protein: CASSPFSNQPQHF; CDR3 DNA: TGTGCCAGCAGCCCATTTTCCAATCAGCCCCAGCATTTT
V gene: TRBV2; J gene: TRBJ2-7; clone size: NA; D gene: TRBD1; CDR3 protein: CASSHDRATYEQYF; CDR3 DNA: TGTGCCAGCAGTCACGACAGGGCAACCTACGAGCAGTACTTC
V gene: TRBV19; J gene: TRBJ2-3; clone size: NA; D gene: TRBD1; CDR3 protein: CASSTGQGGGDTQYF; CDR3 DNA: TGTGCCAGTAGTACCGGACAGGGAGGAGGGGATACGCAGTATTTT
V gene: TRBV28; J gene: TRBJ1-1; clone size: NA; D gene: NA; CDR3 protein: CASSLGETEAFF; CDR3 DNA: TGTGCCAGCAGTTTAGGGGAGACTGAAGCTTTCTTT
V gene: TRBV5-4; J gene: TRBJ1-4; clone size: NA; D gene: NA; CDR3 protein: CASSLGGEGEKLFF; CDR3 DNA: TGTGCCAGCAGCTTGGGAGGGGAGGGCGAAAAACTGTTTTTT
V gene: TRBV7-8; J gene: TRBJ1-1; clone size: NA; D gene: NA; CDR3 protein: CASSLGRTVNTEAFF; CDR3 DNA: TGTGCCAGCAGCTTAGGGAGGACTGTGAACACTGAAGCTTTCTTT
V gene: TRBV6-1; J gene: TRBJ1-4; clone size: NA; D gene: NA; CDR3 protein: CASRRGEKLFF; CDR3 DNA: TGTGCCAGCCGAAGAGGGGAAAAACTGTTTTTT
V gene: TRBV6-5; J gene: TRBJ1-4; clone size: NA; D gene: NA; CDR3 protein: CASKGSGHKNEKLFF; CDR3 DNA: TGTGCCAGCAAGGGCTCAGGGCATAAAAATGAAAAACTGTTTTTT
V gene: TRBV20-1; J gene: TRBJ1-2; clone size: NA; D gene: NA; CDR3 protein: CSASPLGGYTF; CDR3 DNA: TGCAGTGCTAGTCCTCTAGGTGGCTACACCTTC
V gene: TRBV7-2; J gene: TRBJ1-6; clone size: NA; D gene: NA; CDR3 protein: CASSLRQGNSPLHF; CDR3 DNA: TGTGCCAGCAGCTTAAGGCAGGGAAATTCACCCCTCCACTTT
V gene: TRBV30; J gene: TRBJ2-7; clone size: NA; D gene: NA; CDR3 protein: CAWSEGTYEQYF; CDR3 DNA: TGTGCCTGGAGTGAGGGGACCTACGAGCAGTACTTC
V gene: TRBV5-5; J gene: TRBJ1-4; clone size: NA; D gene: TRBD1; CDR3 protein: CASSLERQGANEKLFF; CDR3 DNA: TGTGCCAGCAGCTTGGAGAGACAGGGAGCAAATGAAAAACTGTTTTTT
V gene: TRBV9; J gene: TRBJ1-2; clone size: NA; D gene: NA; CDR3 protein: CASSVELLNSDGYTF; CDR3 DNA: TGTGCCAGCAGCGTAGAGCTCCTCAACTCCGATGGCTACACCTTC
V gene: TRBV5-1; J gene: TRBJ2-3; clone size: NA; D gene: NA; CDR3 protein: CASSLEGVGTDTQYF; CDR3 DNA: TGCGCCAGCAGCTTGGAAGGGGTGGGCACAGATACGCAGTATTTT
V gene: TRBV5-4; J gene: TRBJ2-7; clone size: NA; D gene: NA; CDR3 protein: CASSLQLGSPPEQYF; CDR3 DNA: TGTGCCAGCAGCTTGCAACTAGGGTCCCCGCCCGAGCAGTACTTC
V gene: TRBV14; J gene: TRBJ1-6; clone size: NA; D gene: NA; CDR3 protein: CASSSSYNSPLHF; CDR3 DNA: TGTGCCAGCTCGAGCTCCTATAATTCACCCCTCCACTTT
V gene: TRBV29-1; J gene: TRBJ1-2; clone size: NA; D gene: NA; CDR3 protein: CSAISGVNGYTF; CDR3 DNA: TGCAGCGCCATAAGCGGGGTGAATGGCTACACCTTC
V gene: TRBV7-8; J gene: TRBJ1-5; clone size: few; D gene: NA; CDR3 protein: CASSLSATLDSNQPQHF; CDR3 DNA: TGTGCCAGCAGCTTATCTGCGACTCTCGATAGCAATCAGCCCCAGCATTTT
V gene: TRBV21-1; J gene: TRBJ2-3; clone size: NA; D gene: NA; CDR3 protein: CASSGPSGGGTDTQYF; CDR3 DNA: TGTGCCAGCAGCGGCCCCTCCGGGGGAGGCACAGATACGCAGTATTTT
V gene: TRBV27; J gene: TRBJ1-1; clone size: many; D gene: TRBD1; CDR3 protein: CASRRQGWTEAFF; CDR3 DNA: TGTGCCAGCAGGCGACAGGGTTGGACTGAAGCTTTCTTT
V gene: TRBV10-2; J gene: TRBJ1-1; clone size: once; D gene: TRBD1; CDR3 protein: CASSVTGDKAFF; CDR3 DNA: TGCGCCAGCAGTGTCACAGGGGATAAAGCTTTCTTT
V gene: TRBV12-3/TRBV12-4; J gene: TRBJ2-7; clone size: NA; D gene: NA; CDR3 protein: CASSLYTPYEQYF; CDR3 DNA: TGTGCCAGCAGTTTATACACCCCCTACGAGCAGTACTTC
V gene: TRBV19; J gene: TRBJ1-1; clone size: NA; D gene: NA; CDR3 protein: CASSPSFRGNTEAFF; CDR3 DNA: TGTGCCAGTAGTCCCTCCTTCAGGGGAAACACTGAAGCTTTCTTT
V gene: TRBV15; J gene: TRBJ1-5; clone size: NA; D gene: TRBD1; CDR3 protein: CATSRVTGTGGRNQPQHF; CDR3 DNA: TGTGCCACCAGCAGAGTTACCGGGACAGGGGGCCGGAATCAGCCCCAGCATTTT